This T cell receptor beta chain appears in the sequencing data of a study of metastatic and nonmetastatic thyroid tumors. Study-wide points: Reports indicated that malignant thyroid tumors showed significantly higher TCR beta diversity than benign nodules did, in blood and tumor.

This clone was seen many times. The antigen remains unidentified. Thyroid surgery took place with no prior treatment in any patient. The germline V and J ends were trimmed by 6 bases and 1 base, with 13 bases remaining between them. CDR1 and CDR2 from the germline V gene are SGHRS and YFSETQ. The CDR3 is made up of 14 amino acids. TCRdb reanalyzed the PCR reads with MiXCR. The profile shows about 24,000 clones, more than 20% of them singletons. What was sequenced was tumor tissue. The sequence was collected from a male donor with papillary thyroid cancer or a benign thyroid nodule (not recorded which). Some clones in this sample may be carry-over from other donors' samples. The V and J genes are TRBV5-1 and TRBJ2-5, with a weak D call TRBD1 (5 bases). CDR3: CASIPDSTQETQYF. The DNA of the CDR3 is TGCGCCAGCATTCCCGACAGTACCCAAGAGACCCAGTACTTC.